The present T cell receptor (beta chain) was sequenced within a study of cytomegalovirus exposure and HLA in healthy donors. The CDR3 loop spans 14 amino acids. CDR1 and CDR2 from the germline V gene are SGHRS and YFSETQ. V shed 3 bases and J shed 3 bases, with 13 bases lying between them. Overall study results and limits: As a later analysis showed, a missense DCLRE1C variant was linked to trimming of TCR beta V- and J-genes. It was reportedly the case that the classifier diagnosed cytomegalovirus status with high specificity and sensitivity. Segments of the TCR beta V type were, in most cases, productive about 87% or about 30% of the time in an earlier analysis.

Primers: 60 Vbeta forward and 13 Jbeta reverse. Repertoires were generated with immunoSEQ multiplex PCR, while TCRdb's copy carries only in-frame clones and drops some. The repertoire includes 130,000 to 150,000 clones, roughly 80% of them detected once, and about 4.4% sits in the top ten. To note about this clone: Its matching antigen is unknown.

The chain couples TRBV5-1 to TRBJ2-7; D is possibly TRBD2 (6 bases). The TCR sequence derives from a man aged 35 to 55 in good health and CMV-seronegative. The specimen sequenced was PBMCs. This chain's CDR3 is CASSSLAVHYEQYF. The CDR3 nucleotides are TGCGCCAGCAGCTCCTTAGCGGTTCACTACGAGCAGTACTTC.